This entry describes one T cell receptor beta chain. These data belong to a study of blood T cell repertoires in COVID-19. The CDR3 is 14 residues long. The V end lost 5 bases, the J end lost 6 bases, and 17 bases lay between the germline ends. Germline CDR1 GTSNPN, CDR2 SVGIG (reference sequence). Assay used: immunoSEQ multiplex PCR; TCRdb lists only in-frame clones, some missing. Of 200,000 to 300,000 clones listed, 75% to 85% are singletons. The chain uses TRBV30 and TRBJ1-5, with a possible D match to TRBD1 (6 bases). This TCR came from a woman aged 55-69 years with active or convalescent COVID-19. Sequenced input: peripheral blood. CDR3 region: CAWSGGGTGQPQHF. In DNA form, the CDR3 reads TGTGCCTGGTCCGGGGGGGGCACGGGTCAGCCCCAGCATTTT.